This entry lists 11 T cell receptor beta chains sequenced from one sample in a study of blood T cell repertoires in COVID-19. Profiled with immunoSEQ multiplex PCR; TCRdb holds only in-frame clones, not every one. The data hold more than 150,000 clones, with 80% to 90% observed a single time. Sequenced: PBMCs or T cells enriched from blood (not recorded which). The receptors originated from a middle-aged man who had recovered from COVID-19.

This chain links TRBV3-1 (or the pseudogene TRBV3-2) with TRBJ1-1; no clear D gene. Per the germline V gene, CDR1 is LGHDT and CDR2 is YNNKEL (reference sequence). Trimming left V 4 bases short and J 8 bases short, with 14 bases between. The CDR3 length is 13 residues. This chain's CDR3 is CASSLGQAGEAFF. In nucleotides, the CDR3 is TGTGCCAGCAGCCTGGGTCAGGCGGGGGAAGCTTTCTTT.

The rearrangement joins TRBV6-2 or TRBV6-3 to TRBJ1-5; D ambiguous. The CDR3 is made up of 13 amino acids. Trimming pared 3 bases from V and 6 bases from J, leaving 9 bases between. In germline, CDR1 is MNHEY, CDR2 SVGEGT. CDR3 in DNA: TGTGCCAGCAGTTATACTTCAGGTCAGCCCCAGCATTTT. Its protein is CASSYTSGQPQHF.

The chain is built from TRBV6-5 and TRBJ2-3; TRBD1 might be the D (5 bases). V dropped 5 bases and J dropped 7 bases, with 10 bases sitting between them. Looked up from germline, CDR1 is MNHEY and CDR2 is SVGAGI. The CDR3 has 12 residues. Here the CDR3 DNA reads TGTGCCAGCAGTCCTACAGGTTATACGCAGTATTTT. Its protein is CASSPTGYTQYF.

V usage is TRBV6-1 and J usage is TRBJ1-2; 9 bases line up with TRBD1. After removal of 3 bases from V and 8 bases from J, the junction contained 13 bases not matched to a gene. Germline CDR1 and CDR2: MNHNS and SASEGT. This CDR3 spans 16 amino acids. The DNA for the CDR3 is TGTGCCAGCAGTGAGGGGACAGGGTGGGCTTCGTACGGCTACACCTTC. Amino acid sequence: CASSEGTGWASYGYTF.

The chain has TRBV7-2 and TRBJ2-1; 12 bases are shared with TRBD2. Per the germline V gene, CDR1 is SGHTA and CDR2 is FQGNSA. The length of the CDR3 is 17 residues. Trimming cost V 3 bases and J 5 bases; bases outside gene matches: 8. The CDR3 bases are TGTGCCAGCAGCTTCCACCCACTAGCGGGAGGAGACAATGAGCAGTTCTTC. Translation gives CASSFHPLAGGDNEQFF.

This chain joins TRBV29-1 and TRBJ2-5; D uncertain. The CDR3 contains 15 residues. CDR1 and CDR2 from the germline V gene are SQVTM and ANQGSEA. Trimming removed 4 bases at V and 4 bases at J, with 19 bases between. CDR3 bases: TGCAGCGTTGCCCCCCCCGACTTGCCGCTAGAGACCCAGTACTTC. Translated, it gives CSVAPPDLPLETQYF.

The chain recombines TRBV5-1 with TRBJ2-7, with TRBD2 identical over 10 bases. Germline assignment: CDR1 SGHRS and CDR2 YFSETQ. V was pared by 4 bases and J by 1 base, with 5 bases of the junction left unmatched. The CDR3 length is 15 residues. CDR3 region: CASSLGTSVSYEQYF. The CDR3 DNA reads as TGCGCCAGCAGCCTCGGGACTAGCGTGTCCTACGAGCAGTACTTC.

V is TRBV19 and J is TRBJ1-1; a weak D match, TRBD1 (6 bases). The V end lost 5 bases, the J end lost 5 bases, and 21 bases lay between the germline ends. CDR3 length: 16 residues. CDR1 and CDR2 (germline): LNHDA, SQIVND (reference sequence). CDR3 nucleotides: TGTGCCAGTAGTCTACGGGATTCGGGGGGCTATACTGAAGCTTTCTTT. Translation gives CASSLRDSGGYTEAFF.

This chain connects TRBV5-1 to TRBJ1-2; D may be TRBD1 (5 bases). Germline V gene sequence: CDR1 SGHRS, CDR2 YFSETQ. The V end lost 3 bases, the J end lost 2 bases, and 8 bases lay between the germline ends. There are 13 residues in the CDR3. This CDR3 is CASSYDSNYGYTF. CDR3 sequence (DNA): TGCGCCAGCAGCTACGACAGCAACTATGGCTACACCTTC.

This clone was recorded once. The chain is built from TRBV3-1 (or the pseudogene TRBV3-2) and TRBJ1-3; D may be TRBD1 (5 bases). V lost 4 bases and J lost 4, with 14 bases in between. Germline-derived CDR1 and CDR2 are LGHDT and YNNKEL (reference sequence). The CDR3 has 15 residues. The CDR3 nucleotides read TGTGCCAGCAGCCCCAATCAGGGCGGCGGAAACACCATATATTTT. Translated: CASSPNQGGGNTIYF.

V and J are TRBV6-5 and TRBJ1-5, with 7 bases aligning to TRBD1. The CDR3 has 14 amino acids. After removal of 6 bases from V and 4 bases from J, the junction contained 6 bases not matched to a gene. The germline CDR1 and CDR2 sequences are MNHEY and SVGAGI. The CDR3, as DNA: TGTGCCAGCAGACAGGGGATTAGGAATCAGCCCCAGCATTTT. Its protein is CASRQGIRNQPQHF.